This is a list of T cell receptor beta chains from one sample in a study of T cell repertoires in cytomegalovirus infection. In TCRdb, the reads were re-called with MiXCR into one record per CDR3 protein. The sample records roughly 76,000 distinct CDR3 sequences, about 3.8% being singletons. Sequenced sample: PBMCs. The receptors were gathered from a human donor in good health (CMV status not recorded). Some clones in this sample may be carry-over from other donors' samples. Both conserved end residues are part of each CDR3. Each record gives: J gene, clone size, D gene, V gene, CDR3 DNA, CDR3 protein. A D gene is named only where the DNA matches it firmly. Part of the rows lack a size; the others show once, few, many or a class for expanded clones.

J: TRBJ2-1
size: many
D: TRBD2
V: TRBV5-4
DNA: TGTGCCAGCAGCTTGGAGACTAGCGGGGGCCCCAGTGCCAATGAGCAGTTCTTC
CDR3: CASSLETSGGPSANEQFF

J: TRBJ1-1
size: many
D: TRBD1
V: TRBV7-2
DNA: TGTGCCAGCAGCTCCCGACAGGGGGCGGGCACTGAAGCTTTCTTT
CDR3: CASSSRQGAGTEAFF

J: TRBJ1-5
size: many
D: TRBD1
V: TRBV20-1
DNA: TGCAGTGCAAAGATTCGGGACAGCAATACTCTAGCCCAGCATTTT
CDR3: CSAKIRDSNTLAQHF

J: TRBJ1-1
size: many
D: -
V: TRBV25-1
DNA: TGTGCCAGCAGTGGCGTAGGGGCGAACACTGAAGCTTTCTTT
CDR3: CASSGVGANTEAFF

J: TRBJ1-6
size: many
D: -
V: TRBV19
DNA: TGTGCCAGTAGTTCTATCCAATACCCGGACGAGGCAGGGTATGCTTCACCCCTCCACTTT
CDR3: CASSSIQYPDEAGYASPLHF

J: TRBJ1-1
size: many
D: -
V: TRBV7-2
DNA: TGTGCCAGCAGCTACGACAGGAACACTGAAGCTTTCTTT
CDR3: CASSYDRNTEAFF

J: TRBJ2-7
size: many
D: TRBD2
V: TRBV4-1
DNA: TGCGCCAGCAGCCAAGCGGCGGGGGGGCCCTACGAGCAGTACTTC
CDR3: CASSQAAGGPYEQYF

J: TRBJ1-1
size: many
D: TRBD1
V: TRBV11-1
DNA: TGTGCCAGCAGCTTAGGGGACAGAATGAACACTGAAGCTTTCTTT
CDR3: CASSLGDRMNTEAFF

J: TRBJ1-1
size: many
D: -
V: TRBV24-1
DNA: TGTGCCACCAGTACGGGGGCGAGAGCTTTCTTT
CDR3: CATSTGARAFF

J: TRBJ2-7
size: many
D: TRBD1
V: TRBV7-6
DNA: TGTGCCAGCAGCCGGATCAGGGGGTCCTACGAGCAGTACTTC
CDR3: CASSRIRGSYEQYF

J: TRBJ1-1
size: many
D: -
V: TRBV7-6
DNA: TGTGCCAGCAGCTTAGCCCCCAGGGCACCGAACACTGAAGCTTTCTTT
CDR3: CASSLAPRAPNTEAFF

J: TRBJ1-6
size: many
D: -
V: TRBV7-2
DNA: TGTGCCAGCAGCTTAGTATCTGGTCAGCCGAATTCACCCCTCCACTTT
CDR3: CASSLVSGQPNSPLHF

J: TRBJ2-3
size: many
D: -
V: TRBV12-3/TRBV12-4
DNA: TGTGCCAGCAGTATGGGGACCATTGATACGCAGTATTTT
CDR3: CASSMGTIDTQYF

J: TRBJ1-2
size: many
D: TRBD1
V: TRBV20-1
DNA: TGCAGTGCTAGAGATTATGGCGTGGGACAGGGAAAAGGCTACACCTTC
CDR3: CSARDYGVGQGKGYTF

J: TRBJ1-2
size: many
D: -
V: TRBV6-2/TRBV6-3
DNA: TGTGCCAGCAGGGACGACAGGATTACCTTC
CDR3: CASRDDRITF

J: TRBJ2-5
size: many
D: TRBD2
V: TRBV7-8
DNA: TGTGCCAGCAGCTACTTAGCGGGGCGGGCAGAGACCCAGTACTTC
CDR3: CASSYLAGRAETQYF

J: TRBJ2-3
size: many
D: -
V: TRBV27
DNA: TGTGCCAGCAGTTTTAGGCCAGGGTATCGCACAGATACGCAGTATTTT
CDR3: CASSFRPGYRTDTQYF

J: TRBJ2-1
size: many
D: TRBD2
V: TRBV20-1
DNA: TGCAGTGCTAGAGTGGCTAGCGGGGGGGTACGACTCTCCTACAATGAGCAGTTCTTC
CDR3: CSARVASGGVRLSYNEQFF

J: TRBJ1-4
size: many
D: -
V: TRBV28
DNA: TGTGCCAGCAGTTTATTTGGGACAACTAATGAAAAACTGTTTTTT
CDR3: CASSLFGTTNEKLFF

J: TRBJ2-2
size: many
D: -
V: TRBV7-2
DNA: TGTGCCAGCAGCCGTTACACCGGGGAGCTGTTTTTT
CDR3: CASSRYTGELFF

J: TRBJ1-4
size: many
D: -
V: TRBV27
DNA: TGTGCCAGCGTGTTGCTCCAGGCTAATGAAAAACTGTTTTTT
CDR3: CASVLLQANEKLFF

J: TRBJ2-1
size: many
D: TRBD1
V: TRBV29-1
DNA: TGCAGCGTGTCCGGGACAGGGTACAATGAGCAGTTCTTC
CDR3: CSVSGTGYNEQFF

J: TRBJ2-5
size: many
D: -
V: TRBV20-1
DNA: TGCAGTGCTAGCTGGGGTTTGAGGGGGGAACGGGAGACCCAGTACTTC
CDR3: CSASWGLRGERETQYF

J: TRBJ2-7
size: -
D: -
V: TRBV6-5
DNA: TGTGCCAGCAGAAGCAGCTTAACCTACGAGCAGTACTTC
CDR3: CASRSSLTYEQYF

J: TRBJ2-5
size: many
D: TRBD2
V: TRBV4-1
DNA: TGCGCCAGCAGCGCCCTAGCGGGGGGTCGGGAGACCCAGTACTTC
CDR3: CASSALAGGRETQYF

J: TRBJ1-6
size: many
D: TRBD1
V: TRBV20-1
DNA: TGCAGTGCCAGGGACAGTAATAATTCACCCCTCCACTTT
CDR3: CSARDSNNSPLHF

J: TRBJ2-7
size: -
D: -
V: TRBV12-3/TRBV12-4
DNA: TGTGCCAGCAGCACACGAGAACAGGGATACGAGCAGTACTTC
CDR3: CASSTREQGYEQYF

J: TRBJ2-6
size: many
D: -
V: TRBV6-2/TRBV6-3
DNA: TGTGCCAGCACTGGGTTGCGGACTTTTTCTGGGGCCAACGTCCTGACTTTC
CDR3: CASTGLRTFSGANVLTF

J: TRBJ1-5
size: many
D: TRBD1
V: TRBV19
DNA: TGTGCCAGTGCAGACAGGGGAAAGGGCAATCAGCCCCAGCATTTT
CDR3: CASADRGKGNQPQHF